Given below is one T cell receptor (beta chain) in context. Its target is not known. The data were obtained in a study of post-analysis software for immune sequencing data. Whole-study findings and limits: Five TRBV segments, including TRBV5-6, TRBV5-1 and TRBV20-1, were more frequent in patients than controls.

Presence of unique molecular identifiers characterized the TCR beta cDNA libraries. MiXCR was run by TCRdb on the PCR reads, yielding one entry per CDR3 protein. The sample holds fewer than 850,000 distinct CDR3 sequences; more than 45% are singletons and the top ten take roughly 4.9%. The CDR3 is made up of 15 amino acids. The V and J ends lost 0 bases and 7 bases respectively, with 15 bases between them. Germline assignment: CDR1 SGHKS and CDR2 YYEKEE (reference sequence). This receptor was identified in a girl between 10 and 17 years old with multiple sclerosis. The chain employs TRBV5-5 and TRBJ2-3, with D possibly being TRBD2 (5 bases). The specimen sequenced was blood. CDR3 amino acids: CASSLVELGGYTQYF. CDR3 sequence (DNA): TGTGCCAGCAGCTTGGTCGAGTTAGGCGGGTATACGCAGTATTTT.